This T cell receptor beta chain was obtained from a study of blood T cell repertoires in COVID-19. Study-wide context: Samples came from the United States, Italy and Spain, spanning acute and convalescent COVID-19. Sources were T cells, B-cell-depleted T cells, or PBMCs; the material itself was cDNA or gDNA.

Germline values: CDR1 SGHNT, CDR2 YYREEE (reference sequence). The CDR3 spans 17 residues. The V end lost 4 bases, the J end lost 6 bases, and 23 bases lay between the germline ends. Generated by immunoSEQ multiplex PCR, the TCRdb table keeps only in-frame clones and is missing some. The table shows roughly 300,000 clones, with roughly nine tenths occurring only once. The cohort comprised adults aged about 18 to 90 years residing in about two dozen US areas. Two negative PCRs, clearance, or symptom resolution characterized the recovered Cohort 3 donors. V is TRBV5-4 and J is TRBJ2-1, with unresolved D. The sequenced material came from PBMCs or T cells enriched from blood (not recorded which). This TCR was recovered from a woman aged 25 to 39 who had recovered from COVID-19. This CDR3 reads CASSPTSAAIRSNEQFF. The DNA of the CDR3 is TGTGCCAGCAGCCCGACATCGGCCGCCATCCGATCCAATGAGCAGTTCTTC.